This T cell receptor beta chain was captured in a study of blood T cells in healthy people across ages (dated by TCRdb to about 2015). Turning to the overall study: In model experiments, template switching captured about one uniquely barcoded TCR beta cDNA molecule for every two T cells. To track age-related changes in TCR beta repertoire diversity, the study relied on deep sequencing normalized with unique cDNA molecular identifiers. Four age groups were formed from the donors: young (average about 15 years), middle-aged (around 40), aged (over 55) and long-lived (more than 75). Donors of different ages were randomly distributed across sequencing lanes to avoid experimental bias. The study analyzed two additional independent replicas of 1 million unique cDNA reads from the same blood draw for two donors, one aged 18 to 30 and one aged 80 or older.

The approximately 40 donors, aged about 6 to 100 years, were systemically healthy Caucasian individuals from Russia. Each donor gave approximately 9.4 milliliters of peripheral blood, drawn into EDTA-treated Vacutainer tubes. Ficoll-Paque density-gradient centrifugation was used to isolate PBMCs, with at least 6.5 million per sample. Trizol reagent was used to extract total RNA from PBMCs, with at least 6 micrograms per sample. For every donor, an aliquot of PBMCs went through flow cytometry to measure the percentages of naive CD45RAhigh/CD27high T cells. The CDR3 starts with the cysteine, ends with the phenylalanine, and has 15 residues. Only the CDR3 DNA is retained, 45 bases long and in frame from the first base. Looking up the germline V gene yields CDR1 SGHRS and CDR2 YFSETQ. Compared with germline, V lacks 4 bases and J lacks 3 bases; bases without a gene match: 6. Results and caveats for the whole study, not just this receptor: Observed TCR beta diversity per million T cells fell roughly linearly with age, and a significant reduction was already apparent by age around 40. Conclusive comparison of naive and antigen-experienced compartments was prevented by the profiling of bulk unsorted PBMCs. Because the CMV infection status of the donors was unknown, age-related changes in expanded clonotypes may potentially have been confounded. Estimates of total diversity based on one million sequenced T cells were considered lower bounds and underestimates. Compared with the aged group, the long-lived group had more naive CD4+ T cells, fewer expanded clones and increased TCR diversity, suggesting age selection. There was a strong correlation between observed TCR beta diversity and the percentage of naive T cells measured by flow cytometry.

The method was 5' RACE. These reads were obtained on an Illumina HiSeq 2500. A second PCR of about 7 to 12 cycles was run with a J-beta primer mix and a sample-barcoded 5' primer. A template-switch 5' adaptor carrying 12 random nucleotides introduced a unique molecular identifier onto each TCR beta cDNA molecule. Each sample yielded at least 2.5 million CDR3-containing paired-end reads. First-strand cDNA synthesis was performed from all RNA using the Mint cDNA synthesis kit, with priming by a TRBC-specific oligonucleotide. All cDNA was treated with uracil-DNA glycosylase and then went through a first 18-cycle PCR with the universal primers M1SS and BC2_uni_R. The paper's data handling went like this. For normalization, 1 million high-quality reads, each with a distinct molecular identifier, were randomly selected from each sample. Reads with shared molecular identifiers were discarded instead of being binned into consensus sequences. CDR3 identification, clonotype clustering and error correction used MiTCR with a Q25 quality threshold and the strictest error-elimination algorithm. A nonparametric unseen species model using Euler transformation provided a lower-bound estimate of total TCR beta diversity. TCRdb redid the processing of the public reads, applying fastp at Q25 and MiXCR, and retained in-frame beta chains. Rows with one shared CDR3 protein collapse into an entry with the most common genes and DNA. The V and J calls were not made by the authors but by TCRdb's processing. In all, the sample holds around 1,500,000 distinct CDR3 sequences, and 28% of those were seen once. In total, the top ten clones hold 6.5% to 8.5% of the sample.

This clonotype was seen a handful of times. Its antigen is still unknown. No qualities accompany the bases; no much larger clone lies one base away. The rearranged chain carries TRBV5-1 and TRBJ2-5, with 10 junctional bases fitting TRBD2. The sequencing sample was made of blood. The receptor's source is a woman in her twenties or thirties in good health. The CDR3 reads CASSIGLAAKETQYF. The DNA is TGCGCCAGCAGCATCGGACTAGCGGCTAAAGAGACCCAGTACTTC.